A single sample gave rise to the 13 T cell receptor beta chains below, sequenced in a study of Ad26.COV2.S vaccination and SARS-CoV-2 variants. Sequencing used immunoSEQ multiplex PCR; TCRdb keeps in-frame clones, though not all of them. The top ten hold about 3.8% of the sample, which has hundreds of thousands of clones, around 92% seen once. The sample was peripheral blood, taken after recovery from COVID-19. Receptor source: a human donor who had recovered from COVID-19.

This clone has only one observation. V is TRBV19 and J is TRBJ2-7, with D maybe TRBD1 (6 bases). Trimming removed 2 bases at V and 3 bases at J, with 11 bases between. CDR3 length: 14 amino acids. Germline CDR1 reads LNHDA; CDR2 reads SQIVND (reference sequence). The CDR3 DNA reads as TGTGCCAGTAGTATATCAGGGGATCACTACGAGCAGTACTTC. This translates into CASSISGDHYEQYF.

CDR3 DNA sequence: TGTGCTGTCTTGGACCGCTCCTACGAGCAGTACTTC. This encodes CAVLDRSYEQYF. This sequence joins TRBV12-5 and TRBJ2-7; D not resolved. Germline V CDR1 and CDR2: LGHNT, FRNRAP. The germline V and J ends were trimmed by 11 bases and 0 bases, with 11 bases remaining between them. This CDR3 contains 12 residues.

This clone has just one count. The gene calls are TRBV6-5 and TRBJ1-1; D ambiguous. The CDR3 runs 12 residues. V was trimmed by 6 bases and J by 1 base, leaving 6 bases between them. Germline-derived CDR1 and CDR2 are MNHEY and SVGAGI. CDR3: CASRVGNTEAFF. CDR3 coding DNA: TGTGCCAGCAGAGTGGGGAACACTGAAGCTTTCTTT.

The rearrangement links TRBV5-6 to TRBJ1-1, with TRBD1 matching over 10 bases. J gave up 1 base and V 4 bases, and 7 bases lay outside the gene matches. CDR1 and CDR2 from the germline V gene are SGHDT and YYEEEE. The CDR3 spans 16 residues. The CDR3 DNA sequence: TGTGCCAGCAGCCCTGGGACAGGGGTAGGGAACACTGAAGCTTTCTTT. Translating it yields CASSPGTGVGNTEAFF.

V and J are TRBV27 and TRBJ1-1; 11 bases fit TRBD1. V gave up 2 bases and J gave up 5 bases; unmatched junction bases: 4. Germline V gene lookup returns CDR1 MNHEY and CDR2 SMNVEV (reference sequence). The CDR3 has 15 amino acids. In nucleotides, the CDR3 is TGTGCCAGCAGTTTAATGGACAGGGGGCTGACTGAAGCTTTCTTT. Translation: CASSLMDRGLTEAFF.

V is TRBV11-2 and J is TRBJ2-1, with TRBD2 matching 9 bases. In germline, CDR1 is SGHAT, CDR2 FQNNGV. This CDR3 is 15 amino acids long. J lost 7 bases, V lost 5 bases, and 9 bases had no gene match. In DNA form, the CDR3 reads TGTGCCAGCAGCACAGGCGGGGGGGCTAGGAATGAGCAGTTCTTC. As protein: CASSTGGGARNEQFF.

The V call is TRBV6-6, the J call TRBJ2-2; D remains ambiguous. The CDR3 loop spans 15 amino acids. The V gene's germline CDR1 is MNHNY and CDR2 SVGAGI (reference sequence). V lost 5 bases, J lost 2 bases, and 12 bases lay in between. DNA for the CDR3: TGTGCCAGCAGTCAACACGGTTTCAACACCGGGGAGCTGTTTTTT. Translated, it gives CASSQHGFNTGELFF.

In nucleotides, the CDR3 is TGTGCCAGCAGCTTGCACCCTAACCCTTCGGGGCTCGAAAACATTCAGTACTTC. Its translation: CASSLHPNPSGLENIQYF. The rearrangement joins TRBV7-8 to TRBJ2-4; TRBD1 or TRBD2 may be the D gene (5 bases each). This CDR3 spans 18 amino acids. Germline lookup yields CDR1 SGHVS and CDR2 FQNEAQ. V lost 3 bases and J 5 bases, leaving 23 bases between the germline ends.

This chain uses TRBV7-6 with TRBJ1-6; 8 bases are shared with TRBD1. The germline CDR1 and CDR2 sequences are SGHVS and FNYEAQ. The length of the CDR3 is 19 residues. The junction had 25 bases not matched to a gene; V was cut back by 5 bases and J by 13 bases. The CDR3 region has the DNA TGTGCCAGCAGCCACATGGAGGACAGGGACCAACCCCCAACCGACCCCCTCCACTTT. It encodes CASSHMEDRDQPPTDPLHF.

The chain carries TRBV6-5 and TRBJ2-5; 8 bases are shared with TRBD2. The CDR3 runs to 16 residues. V gave up 4 bases and J gave up 3 bases; unmatched junction bases: 10. Germline V gene sequence: CDR1 MNHEY, CDR2 SVGAGI. CDR3 nucleotides: TGTGCCAGCAGTTTATCCCAGTTTAGCGGGGAAGAGACCCAGTACTTC. Amino acids: CASSLSQFSGEETQYF.

This clone was recorded once. The chain recombines TRBV12-5 with TRBJ1-5, with D tentatively TRBD1 (5 bases). V was trimmed by 3 bases and J by 6 bases, leaving 12 bases between them. The CDR3 is 14 amino acids. Germline CDR1 reads LGHNT; CDR2 reads FRNRAP. CDR3 in amino acids: CASGFSSGGQPQHF. CDR3 nucleotides: TGTGCTAGTGGTTTCTCGAGTGGGGGTCAGCCCCAGCATTTT.

The V and J genes are TRBV2 and TRBJ1-1, with TRBD1 matching 7 bases. Per the germline V gene, CDR1 is SNHLY and CDR2 is FYNNEI. The CDR3 is 13 amino acids. The J segment lost 1 base and the V segment lost 10 bases, leaving 6 bases of the junction unmatched. The CDR3 bases are TGTGCCATCCGGGACAGAAAGAACACTGAAGCTTTCTTT. This translates into CAIRDRKNTEAFF.

The chain carries TRBV4-3 and TRBJ2-7; 8 bases are a match to TRBD1. Germline assignment: CDR1 LGHNA and CDR2 YSLEER. There are 14 residues in the CDR3. Unmatched junction bases numbered 1, after V lost 1 base and J lost 2 bases. The chain's CDR3 is CASSQGQGTYEQYF. DNA of the CDR3: TGCGCCAGCAGCCAAGGACAGGGGACCTACGAGCAGTACTTC.